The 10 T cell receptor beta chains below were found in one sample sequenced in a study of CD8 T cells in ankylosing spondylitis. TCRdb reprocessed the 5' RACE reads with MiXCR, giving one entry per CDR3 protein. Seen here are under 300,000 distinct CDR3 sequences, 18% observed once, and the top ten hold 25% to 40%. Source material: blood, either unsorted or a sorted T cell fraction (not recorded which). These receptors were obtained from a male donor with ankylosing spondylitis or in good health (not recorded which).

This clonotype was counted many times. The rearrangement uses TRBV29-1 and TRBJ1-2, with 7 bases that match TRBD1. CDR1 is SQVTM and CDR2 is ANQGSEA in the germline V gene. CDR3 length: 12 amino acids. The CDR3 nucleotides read TGCACTTATCGAGGAGGGGGCCATGGCTACACCTTC. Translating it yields CTYRGGGHGYTF. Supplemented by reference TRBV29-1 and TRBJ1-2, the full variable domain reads SAVISQKPSRDICQRGTSLTIQCQVDSQVTMMFWYRQQPGQSLTLIATANQGSEATYESGFVIDKFPISRPNLTFSTLTVSNMSPEDSSIYLCTYRGGGHGYTFGSGTRLTVV.

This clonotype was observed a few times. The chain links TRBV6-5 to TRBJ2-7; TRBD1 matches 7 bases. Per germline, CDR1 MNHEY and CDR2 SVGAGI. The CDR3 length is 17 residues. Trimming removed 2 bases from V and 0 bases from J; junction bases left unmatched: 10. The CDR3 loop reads CASSYTDRVGPSYEQYF. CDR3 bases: TGTGCCAGCAGTTACACAGACAGGGTGGGCCCCTCCTACGAGCAGTACTTC.

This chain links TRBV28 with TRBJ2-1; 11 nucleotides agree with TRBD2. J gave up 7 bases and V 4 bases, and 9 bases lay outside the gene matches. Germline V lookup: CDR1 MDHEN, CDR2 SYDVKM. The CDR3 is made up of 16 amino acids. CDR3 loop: CASSSGLAGPVNEQFF. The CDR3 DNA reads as TGTGCCAGCAGTTCCGGACTAGCGGGCCCCGTGAATGAGCAGTTCTTC. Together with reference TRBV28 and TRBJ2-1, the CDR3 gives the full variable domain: DVKVTQSSRYLVKRTGEKVFLECVQDMDHENMFWYRQDPGLGLRLIYFSYDVKMKEKGDIPEGYSVSREKKERFSLILESASTNQTSMYLCASSSGLAGPVNEQFFGPGTRLTVL.

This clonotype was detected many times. Here the CDR3 reads CASTPFGTGSMNTEAFF. The CDR3 DNA sequence: TGCGCCAGCACCCCCTTCGGGACGGGCAGCATGAACACTGAAGCTTTCTTT. This rearrangement joins TRBV4-1 to TRBJ1-1, with D possibly being TRBD1 (5 bases). Germline V gene sequence: CDR1 MGHRA, CDR2 YSYEKL. Trimming stripped 7 bases from V and 0 bases from J, with 21 bases between. The CDR3 has 17 residues.

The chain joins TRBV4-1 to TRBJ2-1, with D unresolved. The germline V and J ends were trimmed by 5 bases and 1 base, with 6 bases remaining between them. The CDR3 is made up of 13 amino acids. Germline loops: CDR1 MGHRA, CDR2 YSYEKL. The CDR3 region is CASSGLSYNEQFF. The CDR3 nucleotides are TGCGCCAGCAGCGGGTTGTCCTACAATGAGCAGTTCTTC.

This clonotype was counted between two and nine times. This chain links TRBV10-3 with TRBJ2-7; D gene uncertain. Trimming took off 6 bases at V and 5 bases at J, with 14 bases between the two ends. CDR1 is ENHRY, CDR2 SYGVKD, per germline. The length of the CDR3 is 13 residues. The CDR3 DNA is TGTGCCATCAGACATGACTCGAGCAACGAGCAGTACTTC. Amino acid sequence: CAIRHDSSNEQYF.

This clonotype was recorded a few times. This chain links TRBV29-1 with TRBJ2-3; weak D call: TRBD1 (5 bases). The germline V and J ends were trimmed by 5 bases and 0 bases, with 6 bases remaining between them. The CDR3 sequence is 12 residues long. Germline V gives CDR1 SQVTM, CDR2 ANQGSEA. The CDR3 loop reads CSVRGSTDTQYF. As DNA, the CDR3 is TGCAGCGTTAGGGGTAGCACAGATACGCAGTATTTT.

The CDR3 spells CASTPRDGNTGELFF. CDR3 bases: TGTGCCAGCACCCCTCGGGACGGGAACACCGGGGAGCTGTTTTTT. V gene TRBV7-9 combines with J gene TRBJ2-2; D may correspond to TRBD1 or TRBD2 (5 bases each). Trimming took off 7 bases at V and 1 base at J, with 13 bases between the two ends. This CDR3 has 15 residues. In germline, CDR1 is SEHNR, CDR2 FQNEAQ (reference sequence).

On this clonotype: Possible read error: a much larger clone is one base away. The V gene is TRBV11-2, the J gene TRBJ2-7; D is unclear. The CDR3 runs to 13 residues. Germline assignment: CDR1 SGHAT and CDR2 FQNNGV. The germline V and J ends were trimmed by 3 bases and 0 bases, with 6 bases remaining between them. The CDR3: CASSFQRSYEQYF. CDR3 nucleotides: TGTGCCAGCAGCTTCCAGCGCTCCTACGAGCAGTACTTC.

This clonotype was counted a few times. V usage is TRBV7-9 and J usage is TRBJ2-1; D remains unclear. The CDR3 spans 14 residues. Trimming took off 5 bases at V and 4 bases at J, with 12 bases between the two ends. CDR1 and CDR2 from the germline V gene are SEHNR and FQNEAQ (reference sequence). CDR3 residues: CASSTWTEYNEQFF. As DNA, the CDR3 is TGTGCCAGCAGCACCTGGACGGAGTACAATGAGCAGTTCTTC.